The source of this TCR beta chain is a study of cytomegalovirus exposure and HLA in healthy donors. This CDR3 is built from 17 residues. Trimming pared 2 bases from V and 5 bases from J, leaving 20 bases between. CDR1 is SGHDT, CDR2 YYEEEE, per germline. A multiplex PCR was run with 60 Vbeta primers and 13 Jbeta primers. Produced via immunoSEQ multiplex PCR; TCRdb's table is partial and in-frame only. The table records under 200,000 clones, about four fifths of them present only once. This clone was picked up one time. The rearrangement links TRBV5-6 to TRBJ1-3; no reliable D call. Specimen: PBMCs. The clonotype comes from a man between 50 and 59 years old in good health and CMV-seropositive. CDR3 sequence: CASSFYVLRDSRNTIYF. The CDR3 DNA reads TGTGCCAGCAGCTTCTACGTGCTTCGGGATTCTCGAAACACCATATATTTT.